This entry lists 9 T cell receptor beta chains sequenced from one sample in a study of cytomegalovirus exposure and HLA in healthy donors. This PCR relied on a set of 60 Vbeta primers and 13 Jbeta primers. TCRdb keeps only in-frame clones here, not all; method: immunoSEQ multiplex PCR. The sample comprises roughly 89,000 clones, about 66% of which are singletons, and about a fifth rests with the top ten. Material for sequencing was PBMCs. The receptors were gathered from a woman in her 50s in good health and CMV-seropositive.

The chain joins TRBV29-1 to TRBJ2-1; 9 bases align to TRBD1. The junction had 10 bases not matched to a gene; V was cut back by 4 bases and J by 9 bases. The CDR3 has 14 residues. Germline assignment: CDR1 SQVTM and CDR2 ANQGSEA. The CDR3, as DNA: TGCAGCGTTGGAGTTGGGGACAGGGTGGGTGAGCAGTTCTTC. This codes for CSVGVGDRVGEQFF.

In DNA form, the CDR3 reads TGTGCCAGCAGCTCCCGGACAGGGGTGTACAATGAGCAGTTCTTC. Residues: CASSSRTGVYNEQFF. This sequence joins TRBV9 and TRBJ2-1, with 9 bases fitting TRBD1. J lost 4 bases, V lost 4 bases, and 6 bases had no gene match. CDR1 and CDR2 (germline): SGDLS, YYNGEE. The CDR3 is made up of 15 amino acids.

This chain joins TRBV11-2 and TRBJ2-7; TRBD2 matches 9 bases. Germline assignment: CDR1 SGHAT and CDR2 FQNNGV. The CDR3 length is 14 residues. V gave up 6 bases and J gave up 3 bases; unmatched junction bases: 6. Here the CDR3 DNA reads TGTGCCAGCAGGATAGCGGGGGCGGGCTACGAGCAGTACTTC. It translates to CASRIAGAGYEQYF.

This clone showed up just a few times. This chain links TRBV27 with TRBJ1-4, with D perhaps matching TRBD1 (5 bases). Per germline, CDR1 MNHEY and CDR2 SMNVEV (reference sequence). The CDR3 has 15 amino acids. V was clipped by 1 base and J by 7 bases, with 13 bases between them. The CDR3 DNA is TGTGCCAGCAGTTTATTGGGGGGGTCCCCTGAAAAACTGTTTTTT. Protein sequence: CASSLLGGSPEKLFF.

V usage is TRBV7-3 and J usage is TRBJ2-6; D is possibly TRBD1 (5 bases). Trimming removed 4 bases at V and 2 bases at J, with 9 bases between. The V gene's germline CDR1 is SGHTA and CDR2 FQGTGA. The CDR3 is made up of 15 amino acids. This CDR3 reads CASSSSGTGANVLTF. The CDR3 coding sequence is TGTGCCAGCAGCTCGTCAGGGACTGGGGCCAACGTCCTGACTTTC.

The chain joins TRBV5-6 to TRBJ2-2, with D possibly being TRBD2 (7 bases). Trimming left V 2 bases short and J 7 bases short, with 15 bases between. Germline-derived CDR1 and CDR2 are SGHDT and YYEEEE. This CDR3 has 15 residues. The DNA of the CDR3 is TGTGCCAGCAGCTTAAGACGGGGGGCCAACGGGGAGCTGTTTTTT. It translates to CASSLRRGANGELFF.

The genes are TRBV19 and TRBJ1-5; D remains ambiguous. CDR1 is LNHDA and CDR2 is SQIVND in the germline V gene (reference sequence). The CDR3 spans 17 residues. Trimming pared 3 bases from V and 0 bases from J, leaving 15 bases between. CDR3 coding DNA: TGTGCCAGTAGTATGGAAAAGAAACGGGGTAGCAATCAGCCCCAGCATTTT. This sequence encodes CASSMEKKRGSNQPQHF.

This clone was picked up a small number of times. The chain couples TRBV7-2 to TRBJ2-7; D is possibly TRBD2 (7 bases). Trimming pared 1 base from V and 2 bases from J, leaving 18 bases between. Germline lookup yields CDR1 SGHTA and CDR2 FQGNSA. This CDR3 contains 17 residues. DNA of the CDR3: TGTGCCAGCAGCTTAGAGGGCGGGGGCCTACCCCCCTACGAGCAGTACTTC. Protein: CASSLEGGGLPPYEQYF.

The V gene is TRBV15, the J gene TRBJ2-1; 12 positions agree with TRBD2. Per the germline V gene, CDR1 is LNHNV and CDR2 is YYDKDF (reference sequence). With 5 bases clipped from V and 5 bases from J, the junction kept 13 bases outside the gene matches. CDR3 length: 18 residues. CDR3: CATSGTGLAGLHNNEQFF. Here the CDR3 DNA reads TGTGCCACCAGCGGCACCGGACTAGCGGGGCTCCATAACAATGAGCAGTTCTTC.